This T cell receptor (beta chain) came from a study of technical replicates of blood from a handful of donors (dated by TCRdb to 2015 to 2018). The table lists this clone with a count of one. Its antigen remains unidentified. Base qualities are not recorded, but no much larger clone differs from it by a single base. Other DNA sequences within the sample encode an identical CDR3. To prepare the library, the immunoSEQ multiplex PCR assay was applied. TCRdb stores this immuneACCESS table with in-frame sequences only. Part of the clones is absent; in the studies checked, under half of the shortfall reflects unresolved V genes, and no reason is known for the rest. The sample contains approximately 75,000 clones, around four fifths of them found a single time. In total, the top ten clones hold roughly 3.7% of the sample. The sample comprised PBMCs. The sequence came from a human donor in good health. Some clones in this sample may be carry-over from other donors' samples.

The DNA sequence reads TGCGCCAGCAGTCCTAGCGGAGGGTACAATGAGCAGTTCTTC. Translated, it reads CASSPSGGYNEQFF. The chain employs TRBV5-1 and TRBJ2-1, and 7 junctional nucleotides match TRBD2. The CDR3 goes from the cysteine to the phenylalanine over 14 residues. The kept DNA is CDR3 alone, 42 bases in frame from the first base. V trim: 5 bases; J trim: 4 bases; unmatched bases: 6. The germline V gene gives CDR1 as SGHRS and CDR2 as YFSETQ.